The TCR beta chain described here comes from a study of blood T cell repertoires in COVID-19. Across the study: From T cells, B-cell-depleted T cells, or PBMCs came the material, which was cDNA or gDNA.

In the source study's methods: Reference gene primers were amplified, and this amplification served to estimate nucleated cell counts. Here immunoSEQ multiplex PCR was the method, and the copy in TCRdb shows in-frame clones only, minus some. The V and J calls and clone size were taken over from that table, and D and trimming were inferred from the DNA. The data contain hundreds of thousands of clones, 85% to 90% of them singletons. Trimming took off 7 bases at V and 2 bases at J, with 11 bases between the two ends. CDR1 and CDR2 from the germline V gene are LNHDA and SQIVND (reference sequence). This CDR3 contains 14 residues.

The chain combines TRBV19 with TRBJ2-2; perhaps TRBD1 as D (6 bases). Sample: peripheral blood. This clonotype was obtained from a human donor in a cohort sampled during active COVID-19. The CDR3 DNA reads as TGTGCCAGTACCACAGGGTTAAACACCGGGGAGCTGTTTTTT. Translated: CASTTGLNTGELFF.